This TCR beta chain was captured by sequencing in a study of blood T cell repertoires in COVID-19. Study at large: From T cells, B-cell-depleted T cells, or PBMCs came the material, which was cDNA or gDNA.

The germline gives CDR1 MGHRA, CDR2 YSYEKL. This CDR3 is built from 13 residues. V was shortened by 4 bases and J by 5 bases, with 11 bases between the two germline ends. Original processing methods: Researchers report that nucleated cell counts were estimated from reference gene primer amplification. Measured with immunoSEQ multiplex PCR; TCRdb has only the in-frame clones, and not every one. Clone size and V and J calls were adopted from that table, with D and trimming inferred from the DNA. The data show 200,000 to 300,000 clones, roughly 88% seen once. This chain joins TRBV4-1 and TRBJ1-2, with a possible D match to TRBD1 (5 bases). The specimen sequenced was PBMCs or T cells enriched from blood (not recorded which). The sequence derives from a woman between 40 and 50 years old with acute COVID-19. The CDR3 loop reads CASSPLTDYGYTF. CDR3 nucleotide sequence: TGCGCCAGCAGCCCCTTGACAGATTATGGCTACACCTTC.